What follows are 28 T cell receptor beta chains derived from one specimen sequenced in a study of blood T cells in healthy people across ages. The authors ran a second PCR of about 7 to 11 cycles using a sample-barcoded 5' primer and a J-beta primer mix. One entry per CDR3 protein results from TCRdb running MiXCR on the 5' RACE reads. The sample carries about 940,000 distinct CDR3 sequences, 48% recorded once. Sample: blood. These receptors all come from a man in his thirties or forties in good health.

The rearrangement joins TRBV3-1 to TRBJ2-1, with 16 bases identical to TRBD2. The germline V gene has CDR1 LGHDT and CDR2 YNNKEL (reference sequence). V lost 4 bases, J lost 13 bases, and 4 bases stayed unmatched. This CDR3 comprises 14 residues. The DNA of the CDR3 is TGTGCCAGCAGCCCTGGGACTAGCGGGGGGGCCCAGTTCTTC. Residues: CASSPGTSGGAQFF.

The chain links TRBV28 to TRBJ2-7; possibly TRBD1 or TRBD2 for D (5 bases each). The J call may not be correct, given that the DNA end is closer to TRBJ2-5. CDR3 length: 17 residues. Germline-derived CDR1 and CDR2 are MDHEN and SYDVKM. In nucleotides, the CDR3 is TGTGCCAGCAGTTTAGCTTCCTGGGACCTGGGGAAAGAGACCCAGTACTTC. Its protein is CASSLASWDLGKETQYF.

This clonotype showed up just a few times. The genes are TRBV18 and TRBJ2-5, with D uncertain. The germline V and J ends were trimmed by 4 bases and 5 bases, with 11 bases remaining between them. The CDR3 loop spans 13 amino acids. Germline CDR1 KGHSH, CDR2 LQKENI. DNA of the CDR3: TGTGCCAGCTCACAGGTTCTGGGGGAGACCCAGTACTTC. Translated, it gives CASSQVLGETQYF.

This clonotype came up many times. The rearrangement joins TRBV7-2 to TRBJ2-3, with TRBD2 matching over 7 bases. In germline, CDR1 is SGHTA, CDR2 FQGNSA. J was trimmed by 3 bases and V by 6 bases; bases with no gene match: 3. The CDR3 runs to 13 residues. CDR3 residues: CASSRTRTDTQYF. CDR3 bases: TGTGCCAGCAGTCGGACTAGAACAGATACGCAGTATTTT.

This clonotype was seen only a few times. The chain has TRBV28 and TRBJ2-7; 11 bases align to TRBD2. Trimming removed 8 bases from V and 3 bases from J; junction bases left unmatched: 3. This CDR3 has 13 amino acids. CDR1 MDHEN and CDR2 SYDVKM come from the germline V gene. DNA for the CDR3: TGTGCCAGCCTAGCGGGGGGCGTCTACGAGCAGTACTTC. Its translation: CASLAGGVYEQYF.

CDR3 residues: CSAGGGGSDTQYF. The CDR3 DNA reads as TGCAGCGCCGGAGGCGGGGGGTCGGATACGCAGTATTTT. The gene calls are TRBV29-1 and TRBJ2-3; 8 nucleotides agree with TRBD2. The CDR3 is 13 amino acids. V shed 7 bases and J 6 bases; nucleotides not matched to a gene: 9. Germline values: CDR1 SQVTM, CDR2 ANQGSEA.

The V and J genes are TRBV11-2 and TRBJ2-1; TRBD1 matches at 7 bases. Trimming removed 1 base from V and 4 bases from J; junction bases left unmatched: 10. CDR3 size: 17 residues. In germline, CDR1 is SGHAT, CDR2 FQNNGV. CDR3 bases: TGTGCCAGCAGCTTAGGACCAAAGGGACAGCTTTACAATGAGCAGTTCTTC. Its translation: CASSLGPKGQLYNEQFF.

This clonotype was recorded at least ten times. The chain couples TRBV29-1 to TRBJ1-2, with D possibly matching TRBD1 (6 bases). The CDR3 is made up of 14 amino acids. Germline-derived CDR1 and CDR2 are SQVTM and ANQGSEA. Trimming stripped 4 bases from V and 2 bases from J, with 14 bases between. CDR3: CSVGSVRGNYGYTF. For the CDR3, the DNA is TGCAGCGTTGGTTCTGTCAGGGGAAACTATGGCTACACCTTC. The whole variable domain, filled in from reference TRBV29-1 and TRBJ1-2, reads SAVISQKPSRDICQRGTSLTIQCQVDSQVTMMFWYRQQPGQSLTLIATANQGSEATYESGFVIDKFPISRPNLTFSTLTVSNMSPEDSSIYLCSVGSVRGNYGYTFGSGTRLTVV.

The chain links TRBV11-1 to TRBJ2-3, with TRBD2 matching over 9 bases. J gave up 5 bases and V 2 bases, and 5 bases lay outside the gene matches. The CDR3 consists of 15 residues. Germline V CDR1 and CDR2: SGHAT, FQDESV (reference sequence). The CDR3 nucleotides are TGTGCCAGCAGCTTAACTCTAGCGGGGATAGATACGCAGTATTTT. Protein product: CASSLTLAGIDTQYF. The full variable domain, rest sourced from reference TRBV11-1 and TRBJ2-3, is EAEVAQSPRYKITEKSQAVAFWCDPISGHATLYWYRQILGQGPELLVQFQDESVVDDSQLPKDRFSAERLKGVDSTLKIQPAELGDSAMYLCASSLTLAGIDTQYFGPGTRLTVL.

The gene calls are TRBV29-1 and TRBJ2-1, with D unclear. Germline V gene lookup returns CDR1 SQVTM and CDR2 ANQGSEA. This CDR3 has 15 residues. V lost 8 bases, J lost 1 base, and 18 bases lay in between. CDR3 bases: TGCAGCCTAAAAGGTGGTGGGGTATCCTACAATGAGCAGTTCTTC. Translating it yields CSLKGGGVSYNEQFF.

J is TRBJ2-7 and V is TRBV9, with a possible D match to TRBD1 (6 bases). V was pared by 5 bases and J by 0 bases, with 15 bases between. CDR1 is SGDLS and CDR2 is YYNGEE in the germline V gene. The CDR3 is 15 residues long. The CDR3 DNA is TGTGCCAGCAGTTTTAGGACAGAAAGCTCCTACGAGCAGTACTTC. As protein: CASSFRTESSYEQYF.

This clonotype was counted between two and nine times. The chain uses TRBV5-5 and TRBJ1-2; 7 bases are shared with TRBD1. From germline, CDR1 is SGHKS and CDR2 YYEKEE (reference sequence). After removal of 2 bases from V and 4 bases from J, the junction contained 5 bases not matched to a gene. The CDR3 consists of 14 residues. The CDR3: CASSLLQGSYGYTF. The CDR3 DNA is TGTGCCAGCAGCTTACTACAGGGGAGCTATGGCTACACCTTC.

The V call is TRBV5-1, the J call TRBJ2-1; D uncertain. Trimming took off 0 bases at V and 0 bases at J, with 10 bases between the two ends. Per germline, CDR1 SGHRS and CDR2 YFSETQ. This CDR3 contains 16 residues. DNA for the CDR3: TGCGCCAGCAGCTTGGACGGCTCAAGCTCCTACAATGAGCAGTTCTTC. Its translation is CASSLDGSSSYNEQFF.

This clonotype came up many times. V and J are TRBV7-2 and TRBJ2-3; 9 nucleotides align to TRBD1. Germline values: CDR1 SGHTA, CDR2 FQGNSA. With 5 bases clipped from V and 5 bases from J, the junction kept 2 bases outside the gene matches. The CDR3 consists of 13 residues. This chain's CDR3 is CASSRDRVDTQYF. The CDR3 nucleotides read TGTGCCAGCAGCCGGGACAGGGTAGATACGCAGTATTTT.

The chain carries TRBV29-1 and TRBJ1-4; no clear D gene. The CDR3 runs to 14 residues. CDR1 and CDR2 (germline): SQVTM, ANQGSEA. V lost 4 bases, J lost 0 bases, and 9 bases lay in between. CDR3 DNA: TGCAGCGTTGGGGGAGAACCAACTAATGAAAAACTGTTTTTT. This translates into CSVGGEPTNEKLFF.

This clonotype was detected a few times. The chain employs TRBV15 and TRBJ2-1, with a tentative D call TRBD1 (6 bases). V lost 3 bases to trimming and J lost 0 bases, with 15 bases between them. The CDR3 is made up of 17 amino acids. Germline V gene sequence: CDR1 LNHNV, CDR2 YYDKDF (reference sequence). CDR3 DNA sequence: TGTGCCACCAGCAGCGGTACAGGGACGAGCTCCTACAATGAGCAGTTCTTC. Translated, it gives CATSSGTGTSSYNEQFF.

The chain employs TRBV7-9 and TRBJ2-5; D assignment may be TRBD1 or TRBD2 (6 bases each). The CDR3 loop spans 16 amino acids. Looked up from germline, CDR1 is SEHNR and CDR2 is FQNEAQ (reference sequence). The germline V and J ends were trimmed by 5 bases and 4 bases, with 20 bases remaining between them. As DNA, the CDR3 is TGTGCCAGCAGCACCCAACTAGCCCTAGGGGGAGAGACCCAGTACTTC. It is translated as CASSTQLALGGETQYF.

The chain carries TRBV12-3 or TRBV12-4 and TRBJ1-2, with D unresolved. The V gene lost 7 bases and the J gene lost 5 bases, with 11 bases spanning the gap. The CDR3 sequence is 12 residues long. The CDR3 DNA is TGTGCCAGCAAGGAGGGAGCGTATGGCTACACCTTC. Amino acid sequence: CASKEGAYGYTF.

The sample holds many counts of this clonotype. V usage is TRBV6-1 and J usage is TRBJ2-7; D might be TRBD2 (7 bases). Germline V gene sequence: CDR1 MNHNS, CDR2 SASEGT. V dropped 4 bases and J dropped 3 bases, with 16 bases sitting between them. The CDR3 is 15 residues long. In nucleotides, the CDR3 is TGTGCCAGCAGTGGACTACAGGGAGGGAGCTACGAGCAGTACTTC. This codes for CASSGLQGGSYEQYF.

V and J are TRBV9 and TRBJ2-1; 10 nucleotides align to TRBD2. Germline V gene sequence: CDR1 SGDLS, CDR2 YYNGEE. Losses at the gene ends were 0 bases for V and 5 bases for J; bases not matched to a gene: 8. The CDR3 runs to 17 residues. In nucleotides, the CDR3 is TGTGCCAGCAGCGTAGATGGGACGACTAGCGGGCACAATGAGCAGTTCTTC. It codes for CASSVDGTTSGHNEQFF.

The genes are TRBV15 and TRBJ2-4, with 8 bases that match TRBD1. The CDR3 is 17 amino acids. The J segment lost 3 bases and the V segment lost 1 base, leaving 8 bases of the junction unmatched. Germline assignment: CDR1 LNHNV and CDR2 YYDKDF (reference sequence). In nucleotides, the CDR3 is TGTGCCACCAGCAGAGGGACAGGGTTCCAGGGCAAAAACATTCAGTACTTC. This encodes CATSRGTGFQGKNIQYF.

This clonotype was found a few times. The CDR3 loop is CSVEYGFNQPQHF. The CDR3 nucleotides read TGCAGCGTTGAATACGGATTTAATCAGCCCCAGCATTTT. The chain employs TRBV29-1 and TRBJ1-5; no clear D. The CDR3 consists of 13 residues. In germline, CDR1 is SQVTM, CDR2 ANQGSEA. V shed 2 bases and J shed 4 bases, with 9 bases lying between them. The variable domain in full, with the rest retrieved from reference TRBV29-1 and TRBJ1-5, is SAVISQKPSRDICQRGTSLTIQCQVDSQVTMMFWYRQQPGQSLTLIATANQGSEATYESGFVIDKFPISRPNLTFSTLTVSNMSPEDSSIYLCSVEYGFNQPQHFGDGTRLSIL.

The CDR3 region has the DNA TGTGCCAGCAGTGTTAGTAGCGGACACTACAATGAGCAGTTCTTC. Amino acid sequence: CASSVSSGHYNEQFF. The chain recombines TRBV12-3 or TRBV12-4 with TRBJ2-1, with D possibly TRBD2 on 6 matching bases. This CDR3 is built from 15 residues. Trimming left V 5 bases short and J 3 bases short, with 14 bases between.

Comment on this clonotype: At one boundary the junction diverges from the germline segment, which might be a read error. The CDR3 coding sequence is TGCGCCAGCAGCCCGGGACAAATCACAGAGACGCAGTATTTT. Translation: CASSPGQITETQYF. The chain carries TRBV5-1 and TRBJ2-3; TRBD1 is a possible D gene (6 bases). CDR3 length equals 14 residues. The germline CDR1 and CDR2 sequences are SGHRS and YFSETQ.

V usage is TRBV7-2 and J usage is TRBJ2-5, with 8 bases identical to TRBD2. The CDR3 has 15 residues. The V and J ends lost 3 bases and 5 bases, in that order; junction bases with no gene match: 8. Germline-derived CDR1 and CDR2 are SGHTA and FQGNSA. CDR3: CASSLNGGDWETQYF. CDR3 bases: TGTGCCAGCAGCTTGAACGGGGGGGATTGGGAGACCCAGTACTTC.

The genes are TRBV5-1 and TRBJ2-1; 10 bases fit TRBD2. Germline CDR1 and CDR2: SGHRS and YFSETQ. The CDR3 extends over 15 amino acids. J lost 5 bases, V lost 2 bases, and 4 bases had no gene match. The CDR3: CASSFVAGGNNEQFF. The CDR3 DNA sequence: TGCGCCAGCAGCTTCGTAGCGGGGGGTAACAATGAGCAGTTCTTC.

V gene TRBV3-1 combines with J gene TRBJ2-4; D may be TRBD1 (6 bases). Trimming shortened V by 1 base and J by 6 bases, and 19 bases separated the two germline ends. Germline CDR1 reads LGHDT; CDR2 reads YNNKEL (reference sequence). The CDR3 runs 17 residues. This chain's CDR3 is CASSQAMYAGAGNIQYF. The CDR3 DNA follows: TGTGCCAGCAGCCAAGCAATGTACGCAGGGGCGGGAAACATTCAGTACTTC.

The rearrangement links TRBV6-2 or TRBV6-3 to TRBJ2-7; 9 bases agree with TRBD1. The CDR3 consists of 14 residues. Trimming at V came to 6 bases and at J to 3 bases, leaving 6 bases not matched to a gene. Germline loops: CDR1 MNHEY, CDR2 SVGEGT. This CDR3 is CASSLDRGIYEQYF. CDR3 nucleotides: TGTGCCAGCAGCCTGGACAGGGGAATCTACGAGCAGTACTTC.